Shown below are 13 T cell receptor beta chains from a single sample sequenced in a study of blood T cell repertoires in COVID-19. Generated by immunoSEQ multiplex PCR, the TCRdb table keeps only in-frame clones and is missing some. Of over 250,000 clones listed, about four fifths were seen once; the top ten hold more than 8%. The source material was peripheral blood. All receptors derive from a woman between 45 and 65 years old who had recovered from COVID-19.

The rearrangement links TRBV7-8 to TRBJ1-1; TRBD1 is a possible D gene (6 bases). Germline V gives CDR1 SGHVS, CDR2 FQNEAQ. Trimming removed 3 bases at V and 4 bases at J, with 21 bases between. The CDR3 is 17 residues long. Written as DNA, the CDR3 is TGTGCCAGCAGCTTGGCTACAGGGAATTTGGGCGTCACTGAAGCTTTCTTT. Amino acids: CASSLATGNLGVTEAFF.

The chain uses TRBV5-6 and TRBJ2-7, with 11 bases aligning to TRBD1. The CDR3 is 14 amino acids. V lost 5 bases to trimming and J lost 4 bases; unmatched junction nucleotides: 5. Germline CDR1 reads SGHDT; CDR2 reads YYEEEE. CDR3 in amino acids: CASRLGTGGYEQYF. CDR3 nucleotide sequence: TGTGCCAGCAGACTAGGGACAGGGGGATACGAGCAGTACTTC.

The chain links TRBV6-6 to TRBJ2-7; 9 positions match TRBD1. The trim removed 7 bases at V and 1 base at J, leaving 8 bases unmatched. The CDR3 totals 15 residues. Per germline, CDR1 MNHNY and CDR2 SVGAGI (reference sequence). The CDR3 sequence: CASTPGGTGSYEQYF. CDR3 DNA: TGTGCCAGCACCCCCGGGGGGACAGGGTCCTACGAGCAGTACTTC.

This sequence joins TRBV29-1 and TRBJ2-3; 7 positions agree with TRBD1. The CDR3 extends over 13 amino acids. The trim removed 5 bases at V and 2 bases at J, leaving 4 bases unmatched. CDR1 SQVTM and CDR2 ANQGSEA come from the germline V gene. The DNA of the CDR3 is TGCAGCGTTCGACAGGGAAACACAGATACGCAGTATTTT. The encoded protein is CSVRQGNTDTQYF.

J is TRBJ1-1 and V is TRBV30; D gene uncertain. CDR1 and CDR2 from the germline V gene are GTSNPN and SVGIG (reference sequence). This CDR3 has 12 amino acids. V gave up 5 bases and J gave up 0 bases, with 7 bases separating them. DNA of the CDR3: TGTGCCTGGGGGAGGGTGAACACTGAAGCTTTCTTT. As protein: CAWGRVNTEAFF.

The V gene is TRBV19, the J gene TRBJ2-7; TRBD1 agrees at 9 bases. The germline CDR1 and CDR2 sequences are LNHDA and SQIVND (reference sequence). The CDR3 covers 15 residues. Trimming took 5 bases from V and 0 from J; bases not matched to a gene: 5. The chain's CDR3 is CASSLGQGSSYEQYF. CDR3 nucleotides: TGTGCCAGTAGTCTCGGACAGGGGAGCTCCTACGAGCAGTACTTC.

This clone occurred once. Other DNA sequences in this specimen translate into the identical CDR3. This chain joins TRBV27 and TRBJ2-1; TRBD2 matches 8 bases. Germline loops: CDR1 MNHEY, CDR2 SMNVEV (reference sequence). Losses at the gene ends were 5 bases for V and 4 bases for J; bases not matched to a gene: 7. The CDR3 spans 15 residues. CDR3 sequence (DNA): TGTGCCAGCAGTCCGAGCGGGAGCTCTTACAATGAGCAGTTCTTC. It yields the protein CASSPSGSSYNEQFF.

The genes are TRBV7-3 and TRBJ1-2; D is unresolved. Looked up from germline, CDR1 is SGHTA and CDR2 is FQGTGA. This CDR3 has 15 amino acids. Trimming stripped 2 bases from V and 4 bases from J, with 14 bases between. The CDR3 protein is CASSLAPGAFYGYTF. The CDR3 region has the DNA TGTGCCAGCAGCTTAGCTCCGGGAGCATTCTATGGCTACACCTTC.

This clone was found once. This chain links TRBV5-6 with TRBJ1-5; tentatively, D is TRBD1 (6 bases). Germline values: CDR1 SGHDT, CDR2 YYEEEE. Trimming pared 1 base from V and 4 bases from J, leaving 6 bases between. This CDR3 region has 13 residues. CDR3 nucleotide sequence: TGTGCCAGCAGCTTGACAGGGAATCAGCCCCAGCATTTT. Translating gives CASSLTGNQPQHF.

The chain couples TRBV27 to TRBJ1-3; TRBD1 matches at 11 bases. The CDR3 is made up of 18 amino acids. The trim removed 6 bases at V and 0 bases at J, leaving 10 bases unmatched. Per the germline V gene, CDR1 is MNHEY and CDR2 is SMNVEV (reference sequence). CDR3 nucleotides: TGTGCCAGCAGCCGGACAGGGGGCCTCTCCTACTCTGGAAACACCATATATTTT. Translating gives CASSRTGGLSYSGNTIYF.

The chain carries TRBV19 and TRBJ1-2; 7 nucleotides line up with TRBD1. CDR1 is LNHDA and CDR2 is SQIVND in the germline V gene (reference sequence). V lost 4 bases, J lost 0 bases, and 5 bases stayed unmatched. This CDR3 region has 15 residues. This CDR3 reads CASSTRQGSNYGYTF. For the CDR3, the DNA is TGTGCCAGTAGTACGCGACAGGGCTCTAACTATGGCTACACCTTC. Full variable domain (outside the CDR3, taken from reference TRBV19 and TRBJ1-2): DGGITQSPKYLFRKEGQNVTLSCEQNLNHDAMYWYRQDPGQGLRLIYYSQIVNDFQKGDIAEGYSVSREKKESFPLTVTSAQKNPTAFYLCASSTRQGSNYGYTFGSGTRLTVV.

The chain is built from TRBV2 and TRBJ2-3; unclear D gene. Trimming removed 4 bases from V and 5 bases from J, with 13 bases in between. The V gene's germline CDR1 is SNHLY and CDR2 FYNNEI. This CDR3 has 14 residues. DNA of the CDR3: TGTGCCAGCAGTGGACCCACATCGGGAGATACGCAGTATTTT. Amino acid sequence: CASSGPTSGDTQYF.

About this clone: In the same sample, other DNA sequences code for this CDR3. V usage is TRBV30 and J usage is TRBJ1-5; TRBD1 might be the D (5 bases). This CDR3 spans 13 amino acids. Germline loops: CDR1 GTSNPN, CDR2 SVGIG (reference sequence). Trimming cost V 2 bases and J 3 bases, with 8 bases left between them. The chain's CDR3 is CAWSTGTNQPQHF. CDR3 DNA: TGTGCCTGGAGTACAGGCACCAATCAGCCCCAGCATTTT.